Below are 20 T cell receptor beta chains sequenced from a single sample in a study of vaccination effects on CD4 cells after COVID-19. Using viral peptide pools, the ViraFEST assay grew out antigen-specific CD4+ T cells prior to sequencing. With roughly 9 days of culture completed, CD4+ T cells were isolated. Neither prior SARS-CoV-2 infection nor positive nucleocapsid antibodies were present in the vaccine recipients. Repertoires were generated with immunoSEQ multiplex PCR, while TCRdb's copy carries only in-frame clones and drops some. This sample has tens of thousands of clones, with approximately 79% found just once. Which antigens these TCRs recognize remains unknown. The sequencing here drew on CD4+ T cells from PBMCs cultured with HCoV-NL63 spike peptides, taken before COVID-19 vaccination. All receptors come from a human donor who received a COVID-19 vaccine.

V and J are TRBV19 and TRBJ2-6; no reliable D call. The germline gives CDR1 LNHDA, CDR2 SQIVND (reference sequence). Trimming left V 3 bases short and J 0 bases short, with 12 bases between. The CDR3 sequence is 17 residues long. The CDR3 protein is CASSMGTYISGANVLTF. CDR3 DNA: TGTGCCAGTAGTATGGGCACTTACATCTCTGGGGCCAACGTCCTGACTTTC.

The chain employs TRBV7-2 and TRBJ1-3; D gene uncertain. The CDR3 sequence is 15 residues long. The germline gives CDR1 SGHTA, CDR2 FQGNSA. V shed 0 bases and J shed 2 bases, with 8 bases lying between them. The CDR3 sequence: CASSLAHSAGNTIYF. For the CDR3, the DNA is TGTGCCAGCAGCTTAGCCCACAGTGCTGGAAACACCATATATTTT.

This clone appeared a single time. The chain uses TRBV7-2 and TRBJ1-6; 8 nucleotides match TRBD1. Germline V gene sequence: CDR1 SGHTA, CDR2 FQGNSA. J was trimmed by 14 bases and V by 5 bases; bases with no gene match: 11. CDR3 length equals 14 residues. Written as DNA, the CDR3 is TGTGCCAGCAGCCCCGGACAGGGTAGTCGAGCCCTCCACTTT. Its protein product is CASSPGQGSRALHF.

This clone was seen a single time. The CDR3 DNA sequence: TGTGCCACCAGCAGAGATAAAGGGGACGTCGATTCACCCCTCCACTTT. Its protein is CATSRDKGDVDSPLHF. The chain is built from TRBV15 and TRBJ1-6; maybe TRBD1 (5 bases). The V end lost 0 bases, the J end lost 8 bases, and 14 bases lay between the germline ends. This CDR3 is built from 16 residues. Germline V gene data show CDR1 as LNHNV and CDR2 as YYDKDF (reference sequence).

The chain has TRBV14 and TRBJ1-1, with D possibly TRBD1 on 6 matching bases. This CDR3 has 15 residues. Between the trimmed V and J ends, which lost 3 bases and 1 base, there was a span of 12 bases. Germline V gives CDR1 SGHDN, CDR2 FVKESK. The CDR3 loop reads CASSHRAGANTEAFF. The CDR3 DNA is TGTGCCAGCAGCCACAGGGCGGGGGCGAACACTGAAGCTTTCTTT.

V and J are TRBV19 and TRBJ1-3; no definite D call. Germline values: CDR1 LNHDA, CDR2 SQIVND (reference sequence). The CDR3 runs to 14 residues. CDR3 DNA sequence: TGTGGCGTCTCACAGCCTTTCTCTGGAAACACCATATATTTT. It codes for CGVSQPFSGNTIYF. Drawing the rest from reference TRBV19 and TRBJ1-3, the complete variable domain is DGGITQSPKYLFRKEGQNVTLSCEQNLNHDAMYWYRQDPGQGLRLIYYSQIVNDFQKGDIAEGYSVSREKKESFPLTVTSAQKNPTAFYLCGVSQPFSGNTIYFGEGSWLTVV.

The chain carries TRBV24-1 and TRBJ2-3; 9 nucleotides match TRBD1. CDR1 is KGHDR, CDR2 SFDVKD, per germline. V lost 8 bases to trimming and J lost 5 bases; unmatched junction nucleotides: 4. This CDR3 spans 13 amino acids. The CDR3 loop reads CATNGQGIDTQYF. The CDR3 DNA is TGTGCCACCAATGGACAGGGGATAGATACGCAGTATTTT.

A single count supports this clone. Additional DNA sequences in this sample encode the identical CDR3. The J gene is TRBJ2-3, the V gene TRBV18, with TRBD2 matching over 8 bases. The CDR3 runs 15 residues. Trimming removed 1 base from V and 3 bases from J; junction bases left unmatched: 3. Germline CDR1 is KGHSH and CDR2 is LQKENI. The CDR3 DNA sequence: TGTGCCAGCTCACCACGTAGCGGGGCTACAGATACGCAGTATTTT. Translated, it gives CASSPRSGATDTQYF.

A few counts support this clone. This CDR3 reads CASSRQGGETQYF. CDR3 bases: TGTGCCAGCAGCCGACAGGGGGGAGAGACCCAGTACTTC. The chain recombines TRBV5-4 with TRBJ2-5; 9 bases are a match to TRBD1. Germline V lookup: CDR1 SGHNT, CDR2 YYREEE (reference sequence). There are 13 residues in the CDR3. Losses at the gene ends were 4 bases for V and 4 bases for J; bases not matched to a gene: 2. Variable domain in full (rest from reference TRBV5-4 and TRBJ2-5): ETGVTQSPTHLIKTRGQQVTLRCSSQSGHNTVSWYQQALGQGPQFIFQYYREEENGRGNFPPRFSGLQFPNYSSELNVNALELDDSALYLCASSRQGGETQYFGPGTRLLVL.

The chain recombines TRBV3-1 (or the pseudogene TRBV3-2) with TRBJ2-2, with D hard to call. V was trimmed by 1 base and J by 4 bases, leaving 7 bases between them. Germline CDR1 LGHDT, CDR2 YNNKEL (reference sequence). The CDR3 is made up of 14 amino acids. The DNA for the CDR3 is TGTGCCAGCAGCCAAGTCCTAGTCACCGGGGAGCTGTTTTTT. Translating gives CASSQVLVTGELFF.

This clone has just a few counts. This chain uses TRBV6-5 with TRBJ2-5; perhaps TRBD2 as D (5 bases). CDR3 size: 12 residues. The germline V gene encodes CDR1 MNHEY and CDR2 SVGAGI. Trimming took off 10 bases at V and 2 bases at J, with 11 bases between the two ends. The CDR3 is CATSRGQETQYF. CDR3 bases: TGTGCCACGAGCCGAGGGCAAGAGACCCAGTACTTC.

The chain couples TRBV12-3 or TRBV12-4 to TRBJ2-2; D tentatively fits TRBD1 or TRBD2 (5 bases each). V was cut by 5 bases and J by 7 bases, with 8 bases left in between. This CDR3 contains 12 residues. Here the CDR3 DNA reads TGTGCCAGCAGTGGGGACGACGGGGAGCTGTTTTTT. It yields the protein CASSGDDGELFF.

In DNA form, the CDR3 reads TGTGCCAGCAGTGAAGACAGACTTCAAACTAATGAAAAACTGTTTTTT. Its translation is CASSEDRLQTNEKLFF. The chain joins TRBV6-1 to TRBJ1-4; D unresolved. The V end was cut by 1 base, the J end by 1 base, with 10 bases between. CDR3 length equals 16 residues. Germline assignment: CDR1 MNHNS and CDR2 SASEGT.

The genes are TRBV5-1 and TRBJ2-6; 7 positions agree with TRBD1. The CDR3 is 14 residues long. V trimming: 10 bases; J trimming: 2 bases; junction bases outside the gene matches: 6. Germline V gene data show CDR1 as SGHRS and CDR2 as YFSETQ. Here the CDR3 reads CASRGGPGANVLTF. For the CDR3, the DNA is TGCGCCTCCCGAGGGGGCCCTGGGGCCAACGTCCTGACTTTC. Looking up the rest from reference TRBV5-1 and TRBJ2-6 gives the full variable domain: KAGVTQTPRYLIKTRGQQVTLSCSPISGHRSVSWYQQTPGQGLQFLFEYFSETQRNKGNFPGRFSGRQFSNSRSEMNVSTLELGDSALYLCASRGGPGANVLTFGAGSRLTVL.

This chain joins TRBV5-1 and TRBJ2-2; maybe TRBD1 (5 bases). The CDR3 is 17 residues long. CDR1 and CDR2 (germline): SGHRS, YFSETQ. V dropped 3 bases and J dropped 1 base, with 16 bases sitting between them. CDR3 region: CASSSQLQGLNTGELFF. The CDR3 DNA reads as TGCGCCAGCAGCTCCCAGCTCCAGGGATTGAACACCGGGGAGCTGTTTTTT.

V usage is TRBV7-9 and J usage is TRBJ1-2, with 8 bases fitting TRBD1. From germline, CDR1 is SEHNR and CDR2 FQNEAQ (reference sequence). V trimming: 5 bases; J trimming: 6 bases; junction bases outside the gene matches: 8. There are 14 residues in the CDR3. DNA of the CDR3: TGTGCCAGCAGCCGGGATGTGACAGGGGATGGCTACACCTTC. Its protein is CASSRDVTGDGYTF.

This clone turned up a few times. The chain couples TRBV4-2 to TRBJ1-6; the D gene is possibly TRBD1 (6 bases). CDR1 is LGHNA and CDR2 is YNFKEQ in the germline V gene. The CDR3 consists of 14 residues. V was clipped by 6 bases and J by 8 bases, with 14 bases between them. The CDR3 protein is CASRLGGSYSPLHF. DNA of the CDR3: TGTGCCAGCAGGTTGGGGGGCAGTTATTCACCCCTCCACTTT.

In its sample, this clone was seen once. This chain links TRBV10-1 with TRBJ2-3; 9 nucleotides align to TRBD1. There are 14 residues in the CDR3. V trimming: 8 bases; J trimming: 2 bases; junction bases outside the gene matches: 5. From germline, CDR1 is WNHNN and CDR2 SYGVQD (reference sequence). The CDR3 sequence: CASSGQGYTDTQYF. The CDR3 DNA reads TGCGCCAGCTCCGGACAGGGGTACACAGATACGCAGTATTTT.

This clone was detected only once. The chain recombines TRBV7-2 with TRBJ2-5, with D perhaps matching TRBD2 (5 bases). V lost 3 bases, J lost 5 bases, and 10 bases lay in between. CDR3 length equals 13 residues. Germline V gene sequence: CDR1 SGHTA, CDR2 FQGNSA. For the CDR3, the DNA is TGTGCCAGCAGCTTTGGGTCGGGGGAGACCCAGTACTTC. This encodes CASSFGSGETQYF.

The chain carries TRBV6-5 and TRBJ1-5; tentative D call: TRBD1 (5 bases). V gave up 2 bases and J gave up 10 bases, with 18 bases separating them. CDR3 length: 15 residues. The V gene's germline CDR1 is MNHEY and CDR2 SVGAGI. CDR3 in amino acids: CASSYGRQGKFPQHF. CDR3 in DNA: TGTGCCAGCAGTTACGGTCGGCAGGGCAAGTTTCCCCAGCATTTT.